One sample yielded the 18 T cell receptor beta chains listed below, sequenced in a study of blood T cells in healthy people across ages. Through a sample-barcoded 5' primer and a J-beta primer mix, a second PCR was run for roughly 6 to 11 cycles. TCRdb ran MiXCR on the 5' RACE reads and lists one entry per CDR3 protein. The data show under 1 million distinct CDR3 sequences, with 40% to 50% seen just once and 15% to 25% held by the top ten. The sample consisted of blood. The receptor source for this set is a man between 60 and 75 years old in good health.

For this clonotype: At one end the junction does not follow the germline gene, possibly because of a read error. This chain connects TRBV7-2 to TRBJ2-4, with D perhaps matching TRBD2 (5 bases). The DNA end favors TRBJ2-7, so the J call may be wrong. The CDR3 spans 16 residues. Germline V CDR1 and CDR2: SGHTA, FQGNSA. The chain's CDR3 is CAGSLALPQFSDEQYF. In DNA form, the CDR3 reads TGTGCCGGCAGCTTAGCGCTCCCCCAGTTTTCCGACGAGCAGTACTTC.

The chain uses TRBV18 and TRBJ2-5; D remains ambiguous. The CDR3 has 14 residues. Per the germline V gene, CDR1 is KGHSH and CDR2 is LQKENI. V dropped 3 bases and J dropped 1 base, with 9 bases sitting between them. The CDR3 region is CASSPMGLQETQYF. The CDR3 DNA is TGTGCCAGCTCACCCATGGGCCTCCAAGAGACCCAGTACTTC.

This chain links TRBV5-4 with TRBJ2-3; possibly TRBD1 for D (6 bases). The CDR3 contains 16 residues. Between the trimmed V and J ends, which lost 4 bases and 0 bases, there was a span of 15 bases. Germline CDR1 is SGHNT and CDR2 is YYREEE (reference sequence). Here the CDR3 DNA reads TGTGCCAGCAGCGGCCCCGGGACACAGAGCACAGATACGCAGTATTTT. This translates into CASSGPGTQSTDTQYF.

This clonotype has a count of ten or more. The chain couples TRBV29-1 to TRBJ2-5; either TRBD1 or TRBD2 may supply D (5 bases each). CDR1 SQVTM and CDR2 ANQGSEA come from the germline V gene. The CDR3 sequence is 13 residues long. V gave up 6 bases and J gave up 3 bases, with 14 bases separating them. The CDR3 bases are TGCAGCGTCGCCCCAGGGAGCGAAGAGACCCAGTACTTC. Encoded protein: CSVAPGSEETQYF. Filled out from reference TRBV29-1 and TRBJ2-5, the complete variable domain reads SAVISQKPSRDICQRGTSLTIQCQVDSQVTMMFWYRQQPGQSLTLIATANQGSEATYESGFVIDKFPISRPNLTFSTLTVSNMSPEDSSIYLCSVAPGSEETQYFGPGTRLLVL.

The chain is built from TRBV20-1 and TRBJ1-1; 7 bases line up with TRBD1. Per the germline V gene, CDR1 is DFQATT and CDR2 is SNEGSKA (reference sequence). Trimming at V came to 6 bases and at J to 0 bases, leaving 4 bases not matched to a gene. The CDR3 covers 13 residues. The DNA for the CDR3 is TGCAGTGCCCAGGGACAGATGAACACTGAAGCTTTCTTT. This translates into CSAQGQMNTEAFF.

The CDR3 is CASRRTSGDYNEQFF. The DNA of the CDR3 is TGTGCCAGCAGACGGACTAGCGGGGACTACAATGAGCAGTTCTTC. The chain carries TRBV7-2 and TRBJ2-1; TRBD2 matches at 12 bases. The germline V gene has CDR1 SGHTA and CDR2 FQGNSA. The ends lost 6 bases at V and 3 bases at J; junction bases unmatched: 3. This CDR3 spans 15 amino acids.

This chain links TRBV14 with TRBJ1-1; 8 positions agree with TRBD1. The junction had 11 bases not matched to a gene; V was cut back by 1 base and J by 1 base. CDR1 and CDR2 from the germline V gene are SGHDN and FVKESK. The CDR3 extends over 18 amino acids. As DNA, the CDR3 is TGTGCCAGCAGCCAAGGTCCCACGTTAGGACAGGGGAACACTGAAGCTTTCTTT. It yields the protein CASSQGPTLGQGNTEAFF.

This chain uses TRBV30 with TRBJ1-1, with unresolved D. The CDR3 spans 11 residues. V was shortened by 1 base and J by 6 bases, with 6 bases between the two germline ends. Germline CDR1 reads GTSNPN; CDR2 reads SVGIG (reference sequence). The CDR3 region has the DNA TGTGCCTGGAGTGCCTTCGCTGAAGCTTTCTTT. The encoded protein is CAWSAFAEAFF.

This clonotype was observed once. This sequence joins TRBV7-2 and TRBJ2-3; D may be TRBD2 (7 bases). The V gene's germline CDR1 is SGHTA and CDR2 FQGNSA. CDR3 size: 17 residues. With 2 bases removed from V and 9 bases from J, the gap between germline ends came to 24 bases. The CDR3 DNA is TGTGCCAGCAGCTTAAGTTACATCGGGCAGGGGAGGGGAACGCAGTATTTT. This encodes CASSLSYIGQGRGTQYF.

This clonotype was recorded many times. The CDR3: CASRLTYEQYF. The CDR3 coding sequence is TGTGCCAGCCGTTTAACCTACGAGCAGTACTTC. The chain combines TRBV2 with TRBJ2-7, with D uncertain. Trimming left V 8 bases short and J 2 bases short, with 7 bases between. CDR3 length: 11 amino acids. CDR1 is SNHLY, CDR2 FYNNEI, per germline.

This rearrangement joins TRBV3-1 to TRBJ2-7; D gene ambiguous. The V end was cut by 1 base, the J end by 1 base, with 11 bases between. Germline V gives CDR1 LGHDT, CDR2 YNNKEL (reference sequence). This CDR3 has 15 residues. CDR3 amino acids: CASSQAFRRSYEQYF. The CDR3 nucleotides read TGTGCCAGCAGCCAAGCATTTCGGCGGTCCTACGAGCAGTACTTC.

This sequence joins TRBV6-5 and TRBJ1-6, with 8 bases lining up with TRBD1. The CDR3 loop spans 16 amino acids. Germline V gene sequence: CDR1 MNHEY, CDR2 SVGAGI. V was clipped by 5 bases and J by 6 bases; unmatched bases: 9. The CDR3 spells CASSLPGQGSNSPLHF. The CDR3 DNA sequence: TGTGCCAGCAGTCTACCCGGACAGGGATCTAATTCACCCCTCCACTTT.

Worth noting for this clonotype: A single base separates this from a much larger clone, so it may be a read error. The chain has TRBV12-3 or TRBV12-4 and TRBJ1-4; D ambiguous. The CDR3 spans 11 residues. The CDR3 sequence is CARSLTEKLFF. CDR3 DNA sequence: TGTGCCAGAAGTTTGACCGAAAAACTGTTTTTT.

This clonotype was seen only once. A read error is possible here, since a much larger clone lies one base away. This rearrangement joins TRBV29-1 to TRBJ2-5; TRBD2 is a possible D gene (6 bases). This CDR3 is built from 12 residues. V shed 8 bases and J shed 5 bases, with 15 bases lying between them. Germline V CDR1 and CDR2: SQVTM, ANQGSEA. CDR3: CSCTGGEETQYF. The CDR3 DNA sequence: TGCAGCTGCACTGGCGGGGAGGAGACCCAGTACTTC.

The table lists this clonotype with a few counts. The chain links TRBV9 to TRBJ2-2; D is unresolved. The CDR3 spans 13 residues. Germline-derived CDR1 and CDR2 are SGDLS and YYNGEE. Trimming pared 0 bases from V and 4 bases from J, leaving 4 bases between. The CDR3 bases are TGTGCCAGCAGCGTAGGTAGCACCGGGGAGCTGTTTTTT. Residues: CASSVGSTGELFF.

The genes are TRBV7-2 and TRBJ2-7; D may correspond to TRBD1 or TRBD2 (5 bases each). The V gene lost 1 base and the J gene lost 7 bases, with 20 bases spanning the gap. Germline V gives CDR1 SGHTA, CDR2 FQGNSA. The CDR3 sequence is 16 residues long. In DNA form, the CDR3 reads TGTGCCAGCAGCTTAGTTGGGGGACCCTCCTACAATGAGCAGTACTTC. It is translated as CASSLVGGPSYNEQYF.

This rearrangement joins TRBV7-2 to TRBJ2-2; 9 bases are shared with TRBD1. This CDR3 comprises 16 residues. Unmatched junction bases numbered 8, after V lost 4 bases and J lost 5 bases. Germline V gives CDR1 SGHTA, CDR2 FQGNSA. CDR3 sequence (DNA): TGTGCCAGCAGCTCAGGACAGGGGATCGGAACCGGGGAGCTGTTTTTT. This codes for CASSSGQGIGTGELFF.

This sequence joins TRBV7-2 and TRBJ2-3, with 11 nucleotides matching TRBD2. This CDR3 has 16 amino acids. Germline assignment: CDR1 SGHTA and CDR2 FQGNSA. V lost 3 bases, J lost 4 bases, and 6 bases stayed unmatched. CDR3 in amino acids: CASSFTSGGMSDTQYF. DNA for the CDR3: TGTGCCAGCAGCTTTACTAGCGGGGGTATGTCAGATACGCAGTATTTT.